The present T cell receptor (beta chain) was sequenced within a study of blood T cells in healthy people across ages (dated by TCRdb to between 2015 and 2017). Describing the broader study: Template switching captured roughly one uniquely barcoded TCR beta cDNA molecule per two T cells in model experiments. Using deep sequencing normalized with unique cDNA molecular identifiers, the study measured how TCR beta repertoire diversity changes with age. Four age groups were formed from the donors: young (average 16 years), middle-aged (approximately 42), aged (more than 55) and long-lived (roughly 88). Donors of different ages were randomly distributed across sequencing lanes to avoid experimental bias. Using the same blood draw, the study looked at two additional independent replicas of 1 million unique cDNA reads for two donors, one aged 18 to 30 and the other aged 80 or older.

General findings and caveats noted by the study authors: As age increased, observed TCR beta diversity per million T cells dropped in a roughly linear way, and a significant reduction was already evident by age 40. Observed TCR beta diversity correlated strongly with the percentage of naive T cells measured by flow cytometry. Since profiling was done on bulk unsorted PBMCs, naive and antigen-experienced compartments could not be conclusively compared. Compared with the aged group, more naive CD4+ T cells, fewer expanded clones and increased TCR diversity were shown by the long-lived group, suggesting age selection. Because the CMV infection status of the donors was unknown, age-related changes in expanded clonotypes may potentially have been confounded. Total diversity estimates from one million sequenced T cells were considered lower bounds and underestimates.

A remark on this clonotype: It has no known antigen specificity. No base-level quality is on record; no much larger clone is a single base apart.

The CDR3 covers 14 residues, taking in both the cysteine and the phenylalanine. Just CDR3 DNA is preserved here, 42 bases in frame from base 1. According to the germline V gene, CDR1 reads SGDLS and CDR2 reads YYNGEE. Deletion took 4 bases off V and 0 bases off J, with a span of 9 bases between the germline ends. Libraries were made using 5' RACE. TCRdb shows the sequencer as Illumina HiSeq 2500. A second PCR of about 6 to 11 cycles was performed with a sample-barcoded 5' primer and a J-beta primer mix. A template-switch 5' adaptor carrying 12 random nucleotides introduced a unique molecular identifier onto each TCR beta cDNA molecule. At least 2.5 million CDR3-containing paired-end reads were obtained from each sample. All of the RNA was converted into first-strand cDNA using the Mint cDNA synthesis kit, with a TRBC-specific oligonucleotide serving as the primer. Following uracil-DNA glycosylase treatment, a first 18-cycle PCR with universal primers M1SS and BC2_uni_R was performed on all cDNA. In the source study's methods: For normalization, 1 million high-quality reads, each with a distinct molecular identifier, were randomly selected from each sample. Reads sharing molecular identifiers were discarded rather than binned into consensus sequences. CDR3 identification, clonotype clustering and error correction used MiTCR with a Q25 quality threshold and the strictest error-elimination algorithm. A nonparametric unseen species model with Euler transformation was used to estimate a lower bound on total TCR beta diversity. TCRdb reprocessed the public reads (quality trimming at Q25 with fastp, clone calling with MiXCR) and kept in-frame beta chains. Each entry merges the rows of one CDR3 protein and shows their most common DNA and genes. The V and J calls, along with clone size, are taken from TCRdb and not from the paper's own processing. In this sample the table shows about a million distinct CDR3 sequences, around 46% of which occur a single time. The ten largest clones take up roughly 13% of the sample.

The approximately 41 donors, aged roughly 6 to 100 years, were systemically healthy Caucasian individuals from Russia. About 9.6 milliliters of peripheral blood were collected from each donor into EDTA-treated Vacutainer tubes. Ficoll-Paque density-gradient centrifugation was used to isolate PBMCs, with at least 7 million per sample. Trizol reagent was used to extract total RNA from the PBMCs, yielding at least 6 micrograms per sample. Naive CD45RAhigh/CD27high T cell percentages were measured by flow cytometry on a PBMC aliquot from every donor. This chain is built from TRBV9 and TRBJ2-3; too little of a D gene remains to name it. The sample was blood. This receptor was identified in a man aged 30-40 years in good health. The CDR3 protein sequence reads: CASSPNPSTDTQYF. The nucleotide sequence reads as follows: TGTGCCAGCAGCCCAAATCCCAGCACAGATACGCAGTATTTT.